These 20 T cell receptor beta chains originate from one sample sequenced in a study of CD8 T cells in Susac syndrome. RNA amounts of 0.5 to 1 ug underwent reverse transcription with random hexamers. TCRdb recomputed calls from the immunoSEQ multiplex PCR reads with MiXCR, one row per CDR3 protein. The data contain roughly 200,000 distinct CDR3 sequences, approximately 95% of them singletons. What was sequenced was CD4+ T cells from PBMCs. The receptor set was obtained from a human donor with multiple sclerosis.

CDR3 nucleotides: TGTGCCAGCAGCCAAATTGAAGGTCAGCCCCAGCATTTT. Encoded protein: CASSQIEGQPQHF. The V gene is TRBV3-1, the J gene TRBJ1-5; D not resolved. CDR3 size: 13 residues. Per germline, CDR1 LGHDT and CDR2 YNNKEL (reference sequence). Trimming shortened V by 2 bases and J by 6 bases, and 8 bases separated the two germline ends. Full variable domain (outside the CDR3, taken from reference TRBV3-1 and TRBJ1-5): DTAVSQTPKYLVTQMGNDKSIKCEQNLGHDTMYWYKQDSKKFLKIMFSYNNKELIINETVPNRFSPKSPDKAHLNLHINSLELGDSAVYFCASSQIEGQPQHFGDGTRLSIL.

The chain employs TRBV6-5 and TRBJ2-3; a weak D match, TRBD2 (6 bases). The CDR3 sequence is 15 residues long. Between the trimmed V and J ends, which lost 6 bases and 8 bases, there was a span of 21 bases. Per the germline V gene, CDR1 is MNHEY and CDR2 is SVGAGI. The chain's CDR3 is CASRTGAGLFSTQYF. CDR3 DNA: TGTGCCAGCAGGACCGGGGCGGGGCTTTTTAGTACGCAGTATTTT.

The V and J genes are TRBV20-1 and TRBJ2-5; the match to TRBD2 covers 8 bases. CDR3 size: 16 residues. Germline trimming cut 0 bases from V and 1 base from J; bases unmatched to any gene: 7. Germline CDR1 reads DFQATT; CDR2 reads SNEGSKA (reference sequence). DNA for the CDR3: TGCAGTGCTAGAGATTACCAGCGGGGGTTCCAAGAGACCCAGTACTTC. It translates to CSARDYQRGFQETQYF.

DNA for the CDR3: TGTGCCAGCAGTTACTCAGGGACCACAGAGACCCAGTACTTC. Translation: CASSYSGTTETQYF. The chain carries TRBV6-5 and TRBJ2-5, with D perhaps matching TRBD1 or TRBD2 (5 bases each). With 0 bases removed from V and 4 bases from J, the gap between germline ends came to 9 bases. The CDR3 has 14 amino acids. The V gene's germline CDR1 is MNHEY and CDR2 SVGAGI.

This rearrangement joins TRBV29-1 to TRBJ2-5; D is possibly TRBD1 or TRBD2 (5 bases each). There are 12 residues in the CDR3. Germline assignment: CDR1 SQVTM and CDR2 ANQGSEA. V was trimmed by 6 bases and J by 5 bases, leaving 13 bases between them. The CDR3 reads CSVTRDRETQYF. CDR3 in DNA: TGCAGCGTAACCCGGGACCGGGAGACCCAGTACTTC.

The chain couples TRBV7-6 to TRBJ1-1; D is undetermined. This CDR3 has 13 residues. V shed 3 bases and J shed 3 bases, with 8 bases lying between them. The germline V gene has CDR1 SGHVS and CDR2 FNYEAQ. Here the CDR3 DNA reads TGTGCCAGCAGCTTCTCCCAGGACACTGAAGCTTTCTTT. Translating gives CASSFSQDTEAFF.

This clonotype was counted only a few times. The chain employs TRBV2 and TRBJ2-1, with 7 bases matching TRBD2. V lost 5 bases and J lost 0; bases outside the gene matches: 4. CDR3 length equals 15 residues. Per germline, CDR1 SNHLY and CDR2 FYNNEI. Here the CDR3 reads CASSLRGSSYNEQFF. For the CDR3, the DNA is TGTGCCAGCAGTTTGCGGGGGAGCTCCTACAATGAGCAGTTCTTC.

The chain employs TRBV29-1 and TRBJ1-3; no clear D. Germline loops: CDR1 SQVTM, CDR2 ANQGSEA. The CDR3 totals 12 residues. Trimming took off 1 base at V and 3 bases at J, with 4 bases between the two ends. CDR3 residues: CSVEVDGNTIYF. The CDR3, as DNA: TGCAGCGTTGAAGTGGATGGAAACACCATATATTTT.

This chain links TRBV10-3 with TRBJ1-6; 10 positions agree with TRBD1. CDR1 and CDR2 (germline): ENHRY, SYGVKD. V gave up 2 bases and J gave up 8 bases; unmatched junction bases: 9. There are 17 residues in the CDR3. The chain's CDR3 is CAISEGPSGQGDSPLHF. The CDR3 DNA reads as TGTGCCATCAGTGAGGGGCCAAGCGGACAGGGGGATTCACCCCTCCACTTT.

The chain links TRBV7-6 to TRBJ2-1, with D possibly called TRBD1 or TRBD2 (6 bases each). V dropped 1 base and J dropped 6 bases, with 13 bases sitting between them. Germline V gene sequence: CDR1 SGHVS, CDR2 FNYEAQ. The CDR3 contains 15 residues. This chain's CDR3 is CASSLGGAGLNEQFF. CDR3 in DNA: TGTGCCAGCAGCTTAGGGGGGGCAGGTCTCAATGAGCAGTTCTTC.

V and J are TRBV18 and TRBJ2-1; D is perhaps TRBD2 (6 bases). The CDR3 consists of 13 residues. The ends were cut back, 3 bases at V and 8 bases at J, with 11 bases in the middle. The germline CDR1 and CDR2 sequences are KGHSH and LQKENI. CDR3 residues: CASSPPAGYEQFF. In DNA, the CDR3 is TGTGCCAGCTCACCTCCCGCGGGGTATGAGCAGTTCTTC.

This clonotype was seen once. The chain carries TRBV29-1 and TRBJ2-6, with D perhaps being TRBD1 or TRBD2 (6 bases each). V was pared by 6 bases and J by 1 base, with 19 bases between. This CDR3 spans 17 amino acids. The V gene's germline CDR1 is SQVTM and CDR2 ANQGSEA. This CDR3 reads CSVGGGRSVSGANVLTF. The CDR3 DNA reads TGCAGCGTGGGGGGCGGGCGTAGTGTGTCTGGGGCCAACGTCCTGACTTTC.

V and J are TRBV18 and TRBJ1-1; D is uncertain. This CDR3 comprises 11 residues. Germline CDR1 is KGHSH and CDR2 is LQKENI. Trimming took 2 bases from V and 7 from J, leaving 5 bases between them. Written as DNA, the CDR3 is TGTGCCAGCTCACCAGGGGATGAAGCTTTCTTT. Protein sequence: CASSPGDEAFF.

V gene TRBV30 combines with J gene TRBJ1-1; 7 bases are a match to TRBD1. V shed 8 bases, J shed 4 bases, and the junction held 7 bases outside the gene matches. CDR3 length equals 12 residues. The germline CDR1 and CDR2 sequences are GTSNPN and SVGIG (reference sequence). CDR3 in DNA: TGTGCCGGGACAGAGGGGGGCACTGAAGCTTTCTTT. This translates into CAGTEGGTEAFF.

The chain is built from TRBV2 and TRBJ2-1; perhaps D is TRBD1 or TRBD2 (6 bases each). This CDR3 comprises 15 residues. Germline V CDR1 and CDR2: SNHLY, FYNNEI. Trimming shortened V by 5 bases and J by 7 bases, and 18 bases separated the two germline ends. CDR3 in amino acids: CASSRGADRGNEQFF. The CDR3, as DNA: TGTGCCAGCAGTAGGGGGGCCGATAGAGGGAATGAGCAGTTCTTC.

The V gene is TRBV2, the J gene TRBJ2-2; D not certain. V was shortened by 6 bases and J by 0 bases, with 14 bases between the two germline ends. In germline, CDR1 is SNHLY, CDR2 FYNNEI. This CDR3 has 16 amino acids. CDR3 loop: CASRGPAFTNTGELFF. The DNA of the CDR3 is TGTGCCAGCAGGGGCCCAGCCTTTACGAACACCGGGGAGCTGTTTTTT.

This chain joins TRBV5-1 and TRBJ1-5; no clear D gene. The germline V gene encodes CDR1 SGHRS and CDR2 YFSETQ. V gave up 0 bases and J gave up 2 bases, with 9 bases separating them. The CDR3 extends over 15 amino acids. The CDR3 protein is CASSLGERGNQPQHF. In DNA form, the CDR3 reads TGCGCCAGCAGCTTGGGTGAAAGAGGCAATCAGCCCCAGCATTTT.

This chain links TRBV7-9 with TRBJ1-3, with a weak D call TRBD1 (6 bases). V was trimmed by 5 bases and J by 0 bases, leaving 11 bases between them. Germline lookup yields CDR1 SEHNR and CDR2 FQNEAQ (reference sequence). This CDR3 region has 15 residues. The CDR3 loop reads CASSRQASSGNTIYF. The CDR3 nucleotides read TGTGCCAGCAGCCGACAGGCGAGCTCTGGAAACACCATATATTTT.

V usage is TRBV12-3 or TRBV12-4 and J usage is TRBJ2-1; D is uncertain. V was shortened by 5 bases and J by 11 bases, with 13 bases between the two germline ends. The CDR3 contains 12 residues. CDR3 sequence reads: CASSPSAGQQFF. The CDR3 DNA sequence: TGTGCCAGCAGTCCCTCGGCAGGCCAGCAGTTCTTC.

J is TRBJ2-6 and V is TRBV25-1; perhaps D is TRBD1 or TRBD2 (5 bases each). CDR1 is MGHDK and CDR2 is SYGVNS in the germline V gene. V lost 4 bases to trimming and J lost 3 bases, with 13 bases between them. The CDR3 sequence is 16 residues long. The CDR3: CASSAYVGDGANVLTF. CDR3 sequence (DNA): TGTGCCAGCAGTGCTTACGTGGGGGATGGGGCCAACGTCCTGACTTTC.